The following is a T cell receptor (beta chain) sequence with its context. The CDR3 runs to 14 residues. V lost 2 bases, J lost 4 bases, and 8 bases lay in between. Looked up from germline, CDR1 is MNHEY and CDR2 is SMNVEV (reference sequence). These data are taken from a study of T cell responses to AZD1222 COVID-19 vaccine. The protocol was immunoSEQ multiplex PCR, while the TCRdb copy is restricted to in-frame clones and leaves out a portion. This sample yields about 95,000 clones, of which about 89% are seen a single time; roughly 4% belongs to the top ten. The sample consisted of peripheral blood, taken on day 0 of AZD1222 vaccination. V usage is TRBV27 and J usage is TRBJ1-4; D unclear. This sequence was found in an adult in good health. The CDR3 region is CASSLVGFNEKLFF. As DNA, the CDR3 is TGTGCCAGCAGTTTAGTCGGTTTTAATGAAAAACTGTTTTTT.